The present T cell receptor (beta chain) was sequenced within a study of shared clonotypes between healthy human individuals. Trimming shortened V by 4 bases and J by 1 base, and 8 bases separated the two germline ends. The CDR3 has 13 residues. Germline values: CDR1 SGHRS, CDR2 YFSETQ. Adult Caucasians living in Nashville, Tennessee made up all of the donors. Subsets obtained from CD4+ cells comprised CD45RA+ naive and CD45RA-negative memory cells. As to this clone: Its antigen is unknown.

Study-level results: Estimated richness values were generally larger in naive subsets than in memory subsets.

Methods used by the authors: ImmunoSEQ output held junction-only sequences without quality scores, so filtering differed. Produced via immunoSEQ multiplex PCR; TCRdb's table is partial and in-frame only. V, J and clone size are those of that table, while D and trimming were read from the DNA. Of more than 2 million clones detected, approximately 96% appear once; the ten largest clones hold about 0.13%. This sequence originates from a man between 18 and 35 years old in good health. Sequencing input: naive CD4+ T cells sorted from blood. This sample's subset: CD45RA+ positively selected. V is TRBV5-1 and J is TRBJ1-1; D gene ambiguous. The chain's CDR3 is CASSTQQNTEAFF. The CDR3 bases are TGCGCCAGCAGCACACAGCAGAACACTGAAGCTTTCTTT.